These 18 T cell receptor beta chains were all obtained from the same sample, sequenced in a study of control samples from healthy donors and cancer patients. The protocol was immunoSEQ multiplex PCR, while the TCRdb copy is restricted to in-frame clones and leaves out a portion. In the table there are roughly 92,000 clones, 85% to 90% of which are singletons. The sample comprised blood. Receptors originate from an older woman in good health.

The chain carries TRBV5-1 and TRBJ2-3; 10 bases map to TRBD1. The J segment lost 0 bases and the V segment lost 5 bases, leaving 9 bases of the junction unmatched. This CDR3 is built from 17 residues. The germline V gene encodes CDR1 SGHRS and CDR2 YFSETQ. The CDR3 loop reads CASRDRGPLYSTDTQYF. The CDR3 coding sequence is TGCGCCAGCAGAGACAGGGGGCCCCTATATAGCACAGATACGCAGTATTTT.

The CDR3 DNA reads as TGTGCCAGCAAAAGGGGCACAGGGGGCATCACAGATACGCAGTATTTT. The encoded protein is CASKRGTGGITDTQYF. This rearrangement joins TRBV9 to TRBJ2-3, with TRBD1 identical over 9 bases. The V gene's germline CDR1 is SGDLS and CDR2 YYNGEE. This CDR3 region has 16 residues. V trimming: 6 bases; J trimming: 2 bases; junction bases outside the gene matches: 10.

This chain's CDR3 is CASRPQFGPTDTQYF. In nucleotides, the CDR3 is TGTGCCAGCAGACCCCAATTTGGCCCCACAGATACGCAGTATTTT. This chain connects TRBV3-1 (or the pseudogene TRBV3-2) to TRBJ2-3, with D unresolved. The CDR3 consists of 15 residues. Germline CDR1 LGHDT, CDR2 YNNKEL (reference sequence). The V gene lost 6 bases and the J gene lost 2 bases, with 15 bases spanning the gap.

This clone was seen a single time. The chain carries TRBV18 and TRBJ1-2, with 9 bases aligning to TRBD1. With V trimmed by 6 bases and J by 8 bases, 10 bases remained unmatched. CDR1 and CDR2 (germline): KGHSH, LQKENI. CDR3 length: 14 amino acids. As DNA, the CDR3 is TGTGCCAGCTCTTCAGGACAGGGGACCAGGGGCTACACCTTC. It encodes CASSSGQGTRGYTF. Supplemented by reference TRBV18 and TRBJ1-2, the full variable domain reads NAGVMQNPRHLVRRRGQEARLRCSPMKGHSHVYWYRQLPEEGLKFMVYLQKENIIDESGMPKERFSAEFPKEGPSILRIQQVVRGDSAAYFCASSSGQGTRGYTFGSGTRLTVV.

The rearrangement links TRBV4-2 to TRBJ1-6, with a possible D match to TRBD1 (5 bases). Per germline, CDR1 LGHNA and CDR2 YNFKEQ. The CDR3 spans 15 residues. The V and J ends lost 0 bases and 7 bases respectively, with 10 bases between them. CDR3 DNA: TGTGCCAGCAGCCAAGAACCGGGGGTGAATTCACCCCTCCACTTT. It encodes CASSQEPGVNSPLHF.

This CDR3 is CASSQREGRWETQYF. The CDR3 DNA is TGTGCCAGCAGCCAGCGGGAGGGCCGTTGGGAGACCCAGTACTTC. The gene calls are TRBV27 and TRBJ2-5; 10 bases align to TRBD2. The CDR3 has 15 amino acids. Unmatched junction bases numbered 9, after V lost 6 bases and J lost 5 bases. Looked up from germline, CDR1 is MNHEY and CDR2 is SMNVEV (reference sequence).

This rearrangement joins TRBV19 to TRBJ1-2; weak D call: TRBD1 (5 bases). V gave up 5 bases and J gave up 2 bases, with 12 bases separating them. Germline V gene lookup returns CDR1 LNHDA and CDR2 SQIVND (reference sequence). CDR3 length: 14 amino acids. CDR3 sequence: CASSLQRGNYGYTF. The CDR3 DNA follows: TGTGCCAGTAGTCTACAAAGGGGAAACTATGGCTACACCTTC. Full variable domain (rest looked up from reference TRBV19 and TRBJ1-2): DGGITQSPKYLFRKEGQNVTLSCEQNLNHDAMYWYRQDPGQGLRLIYYSQIVNDFQKGDIAEGYSVSREKKESFPLTVTSAQKNPTAFYLCASSLQRGNYGYTFGSGTRLTVV.

The V gene is TRBV6-2 or TRBV6-3, the J gene TRBJ1-2; 7 bases are shared with TRBD1. Germline V gives CDR1 MNHEY, CDR2 SVGEGT. The V gene end was trimmed by 5 bases and the J gene end by 2 bases; junction bases not matched to a gene: 2. The CDR3 has 13 residues. CDR3 sequence: CASSVGQNYGYTF. The CDR3 DNA sequence: TGTGCCAGCAGTGTGGGACAGAACTATGGCTACACCTTC.

The chain joins TRBV29-1 to TRBJ2-1; possibly TRBD2 for D (5 bases). This CDR3 region has 12 residues. Trimming removed 4 bases at V and 9 bases at J, with 13 bases between. Looked up from germline, CDR1 is SQVTM and CDR2 is ANQGSEA. The CDR3 reads CSVVPTSSEQFF. The CDR3 DNA is TGCAGCGTTGTTCCTACTAGTTCTGAGCAGTTCTTC.

The chain is built from TRBV15 and TRBJ2-7; no firm D call. V lost 0 bases and J 2 bases, leaving 11 bases between the germline ends. Germline CDR1 and CDR2: LNHNV and YYDKDF (reference sequence). The CDR3 spans 15 residues. CDR3 sequence: CATSRDLTPPYEQYF. DNA for the CDR3: TGTGCCACCAGCAGAGATTTGACACCCCCCTACGAGCAGTACTTC.

The V gene is TRBV5-1, the J gene TRBJ1-2; unclear D gene. In germline, CDR1 is SGHRS, CDR2 YFSETQ. Trimming stripped 4 bases from V and 8 bases from J, with 18 bases between. The CDR3 runs to 14 residues. In DNA form, the CDR3 reads TGCGCCAGCAGCAAATACCGGGTCATCGAGGGCTACACCTTC. This translates into CASSKYRVIEGYTF.

This chain links TRBV6-4 with TRBJ1-2; D is possibly TRBD1 (6 bases). CDR3 length: 14 amino acids. From germline, CDR1 is MRHNA and CDR2 SNTAGT. V lost 5 bases and J 4 bases, leaving 14 bases between the germline ends. The CDR3 DNA is TGTGCCAGCAGTCCGGGACATACGACCTATGGCTACACCTTC. It is translated as CASSPGHTTYGYTF.

The chain is built from TRBV21-1 and TRBJ2-1; TRBD1, the table's D call, was not compared with the DNA. TRBV21-1 is noted as a pseudogene. The CDR3 contains 16 residues. Here the CDR3 DNA reads TGTGCCAGCAGCAAAGGCCGGACAGGGGAATACAATGAGCAGTTCTTC. Translated, it gives CASSKGRTGEYNEQFF.

The J gene is TRBJ2-7, the V gene TRBV4-3; D is unclear. Germline values: CDR1 LGHNA, CDR2 YSLEER. V lost 4 bases to trimming and J lost 0 bases, with 10 bases between them. The CDR3 has 14 residues. CDR3 protein: CASSLQAGSYEQYF. CDR3 sequence (DNA): TGCGCCAGCAGCCTTCAGGCAGGCTCCTACGAGCAGTACTTC.

The chain employs TRBV3-1 (or the pseudogene TRBV3-2) and TRBJ2-2; TRBD2 matches at 10 bases. Germline values: CDR1 LGHDT, CDR2 YNNKEL (reference sequence). The trim removed 0 bases at V and 6 bases at J, leaving 7 bases unmatched. There are 17 residues in the CDR3. The CDR3 DNA is TGTGCCAGCAGCCAAGATCGCCTAGCGGGAGCCCCCGGGGAGCTGTTTTTT. Amino acid sequence: CASSQDRLAGAPGELFF.

The rearrangement uses TRBV30 and TRBJ1-2; 9 positions match TRBD1. Germline lookup yields CDR1 GTSNPN and CDR2 SVGIG (reference sequence). V lost 3 bases and J lost 5; bases outside the gene matches: 7. This CDR3 contains 14 residues. As DNA, the CDR3 is TGTGCCTGGAGGGAACAGGGGGCAAGGTATGGCTACACCTTC. Translation: CAWREQGARYGYTF.

The chain is built from TRBV19 and TRBJ2-5, with 13 nucleotides matching TRBD2. This CDR3 is 15 amino acids long. V shed 3 bases, J shed 7 bases, and the junction held 5 bases outside the gene matches. CDR1 LNHDA and CDR2 SQIVND come from the germline V gene (reference sequence). The CDR3 DNA is TGTGCCAGTAGTATGGGACTAGCGGGGCCAGGGACCCAGTACTTC. This translates into CASSMGLAGPGTQYF.

CDR3 bases: TGTGCCACCAGTGATTTGCCCTGGACAGGAGTCAAGAAGACTGAAGCTTTCTTT. Translated, it gives CATSDLPWTGVKKTEAFF. The chain joins TRBV24-1 to TRBJ1-1, with 7 positions matching TRBD1. V shed 0 bases and J 5 bases; nucleotides not matched to a gene: 14. The germline V gene encodes CDR1 KGHDR and CDR2 SFDVKD. The CDR3 totals 18 residues.